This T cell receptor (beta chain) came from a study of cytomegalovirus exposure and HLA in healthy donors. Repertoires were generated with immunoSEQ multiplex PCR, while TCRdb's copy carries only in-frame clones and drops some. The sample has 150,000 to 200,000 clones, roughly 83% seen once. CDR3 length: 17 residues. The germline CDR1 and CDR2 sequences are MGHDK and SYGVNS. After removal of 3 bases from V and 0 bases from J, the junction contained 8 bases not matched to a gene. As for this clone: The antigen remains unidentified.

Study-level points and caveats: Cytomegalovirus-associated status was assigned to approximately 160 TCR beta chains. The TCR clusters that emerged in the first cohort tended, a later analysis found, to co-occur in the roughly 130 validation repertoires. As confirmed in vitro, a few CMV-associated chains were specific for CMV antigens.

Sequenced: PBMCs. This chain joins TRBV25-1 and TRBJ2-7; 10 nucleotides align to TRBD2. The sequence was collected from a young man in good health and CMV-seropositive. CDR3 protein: CASSESGTSASSYEQYF. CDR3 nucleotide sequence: TGTGCCAGCAGTGAGTCTGGGACTAGCGCAAGCTCCTACGAGCAGTACTTC.